This T cell receptor (beta chain) comes out of a study of T-cell reconstitution after alpha-beta-depleted transplantation in children. The study's findings and limits: It was reported that alpha-beta T cells came from several hundred expanded graft clones (about two months after transplant). When one year had passed after transplant, most T-cell counts and diversity came from newly produced T cells.

This clonotype was counted ten times or more. Its antigen is undetermined. TCRbeta library construction was performed incorporating unique molecular identifiers. TCRdb reprocessed the PCR reads via MiXCR and lists one record per CDR3 protein. The sample shows 240,000 or so distinct CDR3 sequences, under 9.5% of them seen only once. CDR1 and CDR2 from the germline V gene are MNHEY and SVGAGI. V lost 4 bases, J lost 7 bases, and 26 bases lay in between. This CDR3 comprises 18 residues. Sequenced here: PBMCs, mostly from graft donor cells, sampled 180 days after TCRalphabeta/CD19-depleted stem cell transplant. The J gene is TRBJ1-5, the V gene TRBV6-5; D is possibly TRBD1 (6 bases). The source is a male patient between 10 and 17 years old who had a stem cell transplant for acute lymphoblastic leukemia, so the T cells may come from the graft donor. The CDR3 sequence: CASSFFPSAGAKGQPQHF. The DNA of the CDR3 is TGTGCCAGCAGTTTCTTTCCCTCGGCAGGGGCGAAGGGGCAGCCCCAGCATTTT.